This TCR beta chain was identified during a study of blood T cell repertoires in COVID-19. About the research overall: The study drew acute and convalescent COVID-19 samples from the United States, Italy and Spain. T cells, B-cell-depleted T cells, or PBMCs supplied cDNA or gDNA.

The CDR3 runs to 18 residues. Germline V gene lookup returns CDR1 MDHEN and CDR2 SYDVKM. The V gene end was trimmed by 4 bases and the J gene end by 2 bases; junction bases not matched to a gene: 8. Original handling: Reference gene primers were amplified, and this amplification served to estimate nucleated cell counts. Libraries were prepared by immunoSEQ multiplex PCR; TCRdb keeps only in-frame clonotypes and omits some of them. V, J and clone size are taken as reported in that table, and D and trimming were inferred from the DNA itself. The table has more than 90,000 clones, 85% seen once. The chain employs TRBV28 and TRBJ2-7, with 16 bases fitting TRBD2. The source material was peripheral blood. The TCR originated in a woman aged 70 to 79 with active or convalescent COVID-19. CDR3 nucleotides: TGTGCCAGCAGTTCCCTAGGGGGGACTAGCGGGAGGGCCTACGAGCAGTACTTC. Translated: CASSSLGGTSGRAYEQYF.